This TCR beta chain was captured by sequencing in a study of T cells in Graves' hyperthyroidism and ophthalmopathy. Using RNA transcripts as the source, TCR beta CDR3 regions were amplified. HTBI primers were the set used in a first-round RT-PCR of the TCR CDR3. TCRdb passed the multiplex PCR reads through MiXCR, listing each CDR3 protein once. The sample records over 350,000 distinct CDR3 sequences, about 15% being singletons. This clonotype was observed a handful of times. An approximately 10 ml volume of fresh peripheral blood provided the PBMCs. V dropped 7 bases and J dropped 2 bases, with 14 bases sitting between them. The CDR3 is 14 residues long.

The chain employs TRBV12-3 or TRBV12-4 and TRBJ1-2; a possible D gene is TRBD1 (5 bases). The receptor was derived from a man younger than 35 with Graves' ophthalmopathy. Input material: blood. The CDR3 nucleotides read TGTGCCAGCACTGGACACGAAGCAAACTATGGCTACACCTTC. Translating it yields CASTGHEANYGYTF.